Below are 13 T cell receptor beta chains sequenced from a single sample in a study of shared clonotypes between healthy human individuals. The protocol was immunoSEQ multiplex PCR, while the TCRdb copy is restricted to in-frame clones and leaves out a portion. The sample carries about 380,000 clones, around 96% recorded once. Specimen: memory CD8+ T cells sorted from blood. Subset of the sample: CD45RO+ cells pooled with CCR7-negative TemRA cells. The receptors derive from a man under 40 in good health.

The chain links TRBV2 to TRBJ2-3, with a possible D match to TRBD2 (6 bases). Trimming left V 4 bases short and J 2 bases short, with 19 bases between. The length of the CDR3 is 17 residues. Germline-derived CDR1 and CDR2 are SNHLY and FYNNEI. The CDR3 loop is CASSVRGLGGITDTQYF. DNA for the CDR3: TGTGCCAGCAGTGTTCGAGGTCTAGGCGGGATCACAGATACGCAGTATTTT.

V is TRBV19 and J is TRBJ2-3, with 8 bases identical to TRBD2. This CDR3 has 16 residues. V was clipped by 5 bases and J by 4 bases; unmatched bases: 11. CDR1 LNHDA and CDR2 SQIVND come from the germline V gene (reference sequence). The CDR3 nucleotides read TGTGCCAGTAGTGCCTCTACAGTAGCGGGATCAGATACGCAGTATTTT. Translating it yields CASSASTVAGSDTQYF.

The chain combines TRBV9 with TRBJ2-5; 10 bases align to TRBD2. This CDR3 has 20 residues. V trimming: 0 bases; J trimming: 2 bases; junction bases outside the gene matches: 16. CDR1 and CDR2 (germline): SGDLS, YYNGEE. The CDR3 here is CASSVATMSSGSFEQETQYF. CDR3 in DNA: TGTGCCAGCAGCGTAGCTACGATGTCTAGCGGGAGCTTCGAGCAAGAGACCCAGTACTTC.

In its sample, this clone was seen once. The V gene is TRBV7-9, the J gene TRBJ1-2; D gene unclear. The V gene's germline CDR1 is SEHNR and CDR2 FQNEAQ (reference sequence). Trimming shortened V by 2 bases and J by 4 bases, and 20 bases separated the two germline ends. The CDR3 is made up of 17 amino acids. For the CDR3, the DNA is TGTGCCAGCAGCTTATCGCCGCTGTTTAGACCGGTCTATGGCTACACCTTC. Translated: CASSLSPLFRPVYGYTF.

The gene calls are TRBV6-5 and TRBJ2-7, with 9 positions matching TRBD2. The CDR3 contains 15 residues. The V and J ends lost 4 bases and 5 bases, in that order; junction bases with no gene match: 9. Germline assignment: CDR1 MNHEY and CDR2 SVGAGI. The CDR3 bases are TGTGCCAGCAGTTTAAGCCTAGCGGGACCCAACGAGCAGTACTTC. It codes for CASSLSLAGPNEQYF.

This clone was observed once. The chain links TRBV30 to TRBJ1-6; TRBD1 agrees at 12 bases. Per the germline V gene, CDR1 is GTSNPN and CDR2 is SVGIG (reference sequence). The V segment lost 2 bases and the J segment 0 bases; nucleotides outside the gene matches: 8. The CDR3 consists of 19 residues. The CDR3 DNA follows: TGTGCCTGGAGTTTACGGGGGACAGGGGGCCTCTCCTATAATTCACCCCTCCACTTT. Amino acid sequence: CAWSLRGTGGLSYNSPLHF.

The rearrangement links TRBV5-1 to TRBJ2-5; 7 bases line up with TRBD2. Germline assignment: CDR1 SGHRS and CDR2 YFSETQ. Trimming removed 1 base from V and 3 bases from J; junction bases left unmatched: 6. This CDR3 is 15 amino acids long. The DNA of the CDR3 is TGCGCCAGCAGCTTGCGAGCGGGATGGAAAGAGACCCAGTACTTC. Translating gives CASSLRAGWKETQYF.

On this clone itself: The same CDR3 arises from other DNA sequences in this sample as well. The gene calls are TRBV2 and TRBJ2-3; D gene uncertain. Trimming pared 4 bases from V and 0 bases from J, leaving 2 bases between. Germline V lookup: CDR1 SNHLY, CDR2 FYNNEI. This CDR3 comprises 12 residues. CDR3 sequence reads: CASSASTDTQYF. CDR3 nucleotide sequence: TGTGCCAGCAGTGCGAGCACAGATACGCAGTATTTT.

The genes are TRBV10-3 and TRBJ2-1, with D tentatively TRBD1 (6 bases). This CDR3 has 16 residues. Germline V gene data show CDR1 as ENHRY and CDR2 as SYGVKD. Trimming left V 2 bases short and J 5 bases short, with 16 bases between. The CDR3 protein is CAISELGSEGDNEQFF. CDR3 in DNA: TGTGCCATCAGTGAGCTAGGTAGCGAGGGGGACAATGAGCAGTTCTTC.

J is TRBJ1-1 and V is TRBV30; 8 bases align to TRBD1. The CDR3 is made up of 17 amino acids. The germline V gene encodes CDR1 GTSNPN and CDR2 SVGIG (reference sequence). Losses at the gene ends were 4 bases for V and 1 base for J; bases not matched to a gene: 14. The DNA of the CDR3 is TGTGCCTGGACCTTTGGACAGGGAGGCCGGAGGAACACTGAAGCTTTCTTT. Residues: CAWTFGQGGRRNTEAFF.

The V gene is TRBV11-1, the J gene TRBJ1-1; a weak D match, TRBD1 (5 bases). Trimming shortened V by 3 bases and J by 4 bases, and 9 bases separated the two germline ends. The CDR3 totals 13 residues. Germline V CDR1 and CDR2: SGHAT, FQDESV (reference sequence). The CDR3 nucleotides are TGTGCCAGCAGCTTGGTGCAGGGCACTGAAGCTTTCTTT. Translated, it gives CASSLVQGTEAFF.

The chain carries TRBV2 and TRBJ2-5; D not certain. The J call may not be correct, given that the DNA end is closer to TRBJ2-7. Germline CDR1 SNHLY, CDR2 FYNNEI. The CDR3 has 12 residues. CDR3 DNA: TGTGCCAGCGGACGGCTATCCTACGAGCAGTACTTC. Translated: CASGRLSYEQYF.

This clone was observed a few times. The sample holds other DNA sequences that translate to the same CDR3. The chain has TRBV4-2 and TRBJ1-2; 7 bases are shared with TRBD1. V dropped 3 bases and J dropped 4; count of bases not matched to a gene: 5. Germline CDR1 LGHNA, CDR2 YNFKEQ. The CDR3 runs 14 residues. CDR3 sequence reads: CASSQFDRAYGYTF. DNA of the CDR3: TGTGCCAGCAGCCAGTTTGACAGGGCCTATGGCTACACCTTC.